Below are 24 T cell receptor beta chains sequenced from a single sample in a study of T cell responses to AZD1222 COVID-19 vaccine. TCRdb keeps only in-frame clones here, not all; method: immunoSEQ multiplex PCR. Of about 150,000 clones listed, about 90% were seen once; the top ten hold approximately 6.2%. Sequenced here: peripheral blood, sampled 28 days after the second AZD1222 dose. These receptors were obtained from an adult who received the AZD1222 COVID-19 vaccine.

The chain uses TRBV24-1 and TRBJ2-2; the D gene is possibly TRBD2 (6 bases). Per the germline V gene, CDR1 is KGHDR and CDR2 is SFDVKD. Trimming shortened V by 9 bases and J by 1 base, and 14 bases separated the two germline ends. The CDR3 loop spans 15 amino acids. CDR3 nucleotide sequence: TGTGCCACCCGGGAGTCAGGGAGGAACACCGGGGAGCTGTTTTTT. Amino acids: CATRESGRNTGELFF.

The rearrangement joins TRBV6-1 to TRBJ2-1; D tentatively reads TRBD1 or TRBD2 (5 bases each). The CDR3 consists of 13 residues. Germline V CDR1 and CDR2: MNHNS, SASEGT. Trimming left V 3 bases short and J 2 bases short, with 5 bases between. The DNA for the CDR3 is TGTGCCAGCAGTGAGGGGGCCTACAATGAGCAGTTCTTC. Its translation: CASSEGAYNEQFF.

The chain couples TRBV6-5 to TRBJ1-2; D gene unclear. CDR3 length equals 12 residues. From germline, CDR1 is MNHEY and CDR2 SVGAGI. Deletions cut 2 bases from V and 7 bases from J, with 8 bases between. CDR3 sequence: CASSYGPRGYTF. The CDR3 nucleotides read TGTGCCAGCAGTTACGGTCCGCGTGGCTACACCTTC.

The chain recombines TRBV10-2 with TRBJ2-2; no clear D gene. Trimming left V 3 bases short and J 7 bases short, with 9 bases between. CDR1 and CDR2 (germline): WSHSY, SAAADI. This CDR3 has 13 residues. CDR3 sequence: CASSEDPFGELFF. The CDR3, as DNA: TGCGCCAGCAGTGAAGACCCCTTCGGGGAGCTGTTTTTT.

The CDR3 loop reads CATSDWAEQFF. For the CDR3, the DNA is TGTGCCACCAGTGATTGGGCCGAGCAGTTCTTC. The V call is TRBV24-1, the J call TRBJ2-1; D unresolved. Per germline, CDR1 KGHDR and CDR2 SFDVKD. The V end lost 2 bases, the J end lost 10 bases, and 5 bases lay between the germline ends. The CDR3 has 11 amino acids.

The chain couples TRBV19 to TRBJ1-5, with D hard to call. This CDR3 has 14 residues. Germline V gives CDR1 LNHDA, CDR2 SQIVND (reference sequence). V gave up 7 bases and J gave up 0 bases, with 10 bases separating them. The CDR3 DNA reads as TGTGCCAGTACAGGATTGTATAGCAATCAGCCCCAGCATTTT. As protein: CASTGLYSNQPQHF.

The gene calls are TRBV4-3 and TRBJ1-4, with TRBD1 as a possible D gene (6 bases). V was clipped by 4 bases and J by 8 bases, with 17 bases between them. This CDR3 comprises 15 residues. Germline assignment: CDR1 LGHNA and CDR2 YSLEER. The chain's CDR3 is CASSRETGSGEKLFF. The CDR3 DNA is TGCGCCAGCAGCCGAGAGACAGGTTCAGGAGAAAAACTGTTTTTT.

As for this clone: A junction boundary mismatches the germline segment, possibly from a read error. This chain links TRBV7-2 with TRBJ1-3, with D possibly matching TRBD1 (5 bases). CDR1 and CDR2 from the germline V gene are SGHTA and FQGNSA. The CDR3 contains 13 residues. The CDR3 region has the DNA TGTGCCAGCAGCTTAGGAGGCCGGGACGCGATCGATTTT. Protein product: CASSLGGRDAIDF.

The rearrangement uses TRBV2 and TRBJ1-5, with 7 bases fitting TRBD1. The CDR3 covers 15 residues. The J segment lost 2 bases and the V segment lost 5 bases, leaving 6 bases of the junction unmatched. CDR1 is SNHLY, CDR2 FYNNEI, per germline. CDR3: CASSSDRFGNQPQHF. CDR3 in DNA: TGTGCCAGCAGTTCGGACAGGTTCGGCAATCAGCCCCAGCATTTT. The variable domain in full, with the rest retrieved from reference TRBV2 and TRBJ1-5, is EPEVTQTPSHQVTQMGQEVILRCVPISNHLYFYWYRQILGQKVEFLVSFYNNEISEKSEIFDDQFSVERPDGSNFTLKIRSTKLEDSAMYFCASSSDRFGNQPQHFGDGTRLSIL.

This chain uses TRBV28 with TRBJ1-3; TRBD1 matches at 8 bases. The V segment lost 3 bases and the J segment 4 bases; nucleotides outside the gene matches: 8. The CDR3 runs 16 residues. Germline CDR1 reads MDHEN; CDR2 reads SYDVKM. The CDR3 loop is CASSFQRQGFGNTIYF. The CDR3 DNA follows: TGTGCCAGCAGTTTTCAGAGACAGGGGTTCGGAAACACCATATATTTT. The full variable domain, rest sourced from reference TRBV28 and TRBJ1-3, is DVKVTQSSRYLVKRTGEKVFLECVQDMDHENMFWYRQDPGLGLRLIYFSYDVKMKEKGDIPEGYSVSREKKERFSLILESASTNQTSMYLCASSFQRQGFGNTIYFGEGSWLTVV.

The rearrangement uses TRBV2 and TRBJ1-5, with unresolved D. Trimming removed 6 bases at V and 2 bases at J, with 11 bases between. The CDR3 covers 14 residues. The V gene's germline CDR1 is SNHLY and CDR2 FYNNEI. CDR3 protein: CASRMTGGNQPQHF. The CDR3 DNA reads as TGTGCCAGCAGGATGACCGGGGGCAATCAGCCCCAGCATTTT.

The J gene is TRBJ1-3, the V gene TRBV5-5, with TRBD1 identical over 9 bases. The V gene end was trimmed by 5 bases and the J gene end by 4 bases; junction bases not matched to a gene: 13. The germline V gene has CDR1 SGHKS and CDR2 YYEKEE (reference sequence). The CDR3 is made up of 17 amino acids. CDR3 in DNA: TGTGCCAGCAGTCCCCCGGAACAGGGGGCGATCGGAAACACCATATATTTT. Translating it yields CASSPPEQGAIGNTIYF.

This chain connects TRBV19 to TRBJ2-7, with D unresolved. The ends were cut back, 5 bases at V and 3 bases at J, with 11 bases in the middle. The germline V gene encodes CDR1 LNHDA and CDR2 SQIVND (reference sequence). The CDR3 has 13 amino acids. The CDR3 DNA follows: TGTGCCAGTAGTCTCGGATTCCGCTACGAGCAGTACTTC. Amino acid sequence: CASSLGFRYEQYF.

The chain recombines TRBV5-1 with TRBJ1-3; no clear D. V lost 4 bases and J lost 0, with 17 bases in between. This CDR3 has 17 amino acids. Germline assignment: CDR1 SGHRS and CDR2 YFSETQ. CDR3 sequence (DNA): TGCGCCAGCAGCAAGGAGGTCGGATTTTCCTCTGGAAACACCATATATTTT. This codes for CASSKEVGFSSGNTIYF.

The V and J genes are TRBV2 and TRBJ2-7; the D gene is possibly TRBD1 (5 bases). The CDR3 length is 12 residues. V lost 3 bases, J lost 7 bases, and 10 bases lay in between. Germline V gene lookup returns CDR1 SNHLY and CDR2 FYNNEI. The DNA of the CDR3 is TGTGCCAGCAGTGAGGGGAAGGGGGAGCAGTACTTC. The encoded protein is CASSEGKGEQYF.

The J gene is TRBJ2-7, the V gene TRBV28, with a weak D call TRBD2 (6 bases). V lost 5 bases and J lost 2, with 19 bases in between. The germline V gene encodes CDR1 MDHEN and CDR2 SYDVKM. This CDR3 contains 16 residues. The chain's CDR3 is CASSPGGSGGTYEQYF. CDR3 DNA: TGTGCCAGCAGTCCCGGCGGATCTGGGGGGACCTACGAGCAGTACTTC.

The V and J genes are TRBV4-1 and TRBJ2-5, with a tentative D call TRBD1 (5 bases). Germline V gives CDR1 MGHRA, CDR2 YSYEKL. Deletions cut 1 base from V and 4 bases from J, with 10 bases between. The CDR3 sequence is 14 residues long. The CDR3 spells CASSQVTGAETQYF. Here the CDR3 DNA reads TGCGCCAGCAGCCAAGTCACAGGAGCAGAGACCCAGTACTTC.

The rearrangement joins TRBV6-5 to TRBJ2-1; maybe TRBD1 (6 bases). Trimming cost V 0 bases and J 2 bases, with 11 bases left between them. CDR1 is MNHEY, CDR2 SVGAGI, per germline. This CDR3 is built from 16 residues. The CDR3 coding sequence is TGTGCCAGCAGTTACTCGAGACAGGTCCCCTACAATGAGCAGTTCTTC. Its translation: CASSYSRQVPYNEQFF.

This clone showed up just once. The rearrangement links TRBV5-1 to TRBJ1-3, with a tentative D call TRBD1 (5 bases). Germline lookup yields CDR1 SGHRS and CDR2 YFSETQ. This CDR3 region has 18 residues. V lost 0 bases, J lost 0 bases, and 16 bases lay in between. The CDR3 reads CASSLASGGAFSGNTIYF. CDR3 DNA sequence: TGCGCCAGCAGCTTGGCCTCGGGAGGGGCCTTCTCTGGAAACACCATATATTTT.

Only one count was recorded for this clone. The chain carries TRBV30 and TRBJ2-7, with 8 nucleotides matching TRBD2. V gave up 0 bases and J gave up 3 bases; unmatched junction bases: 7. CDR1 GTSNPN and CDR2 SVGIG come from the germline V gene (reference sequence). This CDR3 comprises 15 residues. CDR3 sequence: CAWSVYLAGNYEQYF. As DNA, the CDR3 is TGTGCCTGGAGTGTATACTTAGCGGGGAACTACGAGCAGTACTTC.

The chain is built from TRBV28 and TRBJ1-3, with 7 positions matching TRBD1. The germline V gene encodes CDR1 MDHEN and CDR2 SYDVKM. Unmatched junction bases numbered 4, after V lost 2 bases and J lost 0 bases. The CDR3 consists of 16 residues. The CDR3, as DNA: TGTGCCAGCAGTTTAATACAGGGGAACTCTGGAAACACCATATATTTT. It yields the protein CASSLIQGNSGNTIYF.

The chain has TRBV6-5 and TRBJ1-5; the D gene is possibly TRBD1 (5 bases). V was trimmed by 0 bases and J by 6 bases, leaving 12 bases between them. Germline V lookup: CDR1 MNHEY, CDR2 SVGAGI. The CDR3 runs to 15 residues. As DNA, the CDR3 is TGTGCCAGCAGTTACTCGCTCGGGGCGGGTCAGCCCCAGCATTTT. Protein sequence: CASSYSLGAGQPQHF.

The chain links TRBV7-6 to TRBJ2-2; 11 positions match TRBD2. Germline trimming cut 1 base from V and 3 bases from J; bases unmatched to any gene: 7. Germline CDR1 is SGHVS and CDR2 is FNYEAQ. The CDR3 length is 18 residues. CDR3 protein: CASSLDSPGLADTGELFF. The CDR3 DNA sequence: TGTGCCAGCAGCTTAGATTCCCCGGGACTAGCGGACACCGGGGAGCTGTTTTTT.

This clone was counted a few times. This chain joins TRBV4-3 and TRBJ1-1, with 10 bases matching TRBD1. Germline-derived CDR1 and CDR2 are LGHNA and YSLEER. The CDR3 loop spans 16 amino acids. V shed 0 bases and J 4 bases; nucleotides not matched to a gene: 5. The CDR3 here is CASSQDVGQGGTEAFF. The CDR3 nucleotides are TGCGCCAGCAGCCAAGATGTAGGACAGGGGGGCACTGAAGCTTTCTTT.